The rows below give T cell receptor beta chains drawn from one sample of a study of cytomegalovirus exposure and HLA in healthy donors. TCRdb keeps only in-frame clones here, not all; method: immunoSEQ multiplex PCR. The sample shows fewer than 110,000 clones, roughly 73% of them seen only once. Specimen: PBMCs. All receptors derive from a man aged 25 to 45 in good health and CMV-seronegative. CDR3s include the opening cysteine and the closing phenylalanine or tryptophan. The D gene is left open where the match is weak. Not all rows give a size; the values are once, few, many and, for expanded clones, a class.

d_call	v_call	j_call	clone_size	cdr3_nt	cdr3_aa
-	TRBV7-3	TRBJ1-1	few	TGTGCCAGCAGCTCCGGTCTGAACACTGAAGCTTTCTTT	CASSSGLNTEAFF
TRBD1	TRBV29-1	TRBJ2-7	once	TGCAGCGGCGGGACAGGGGACTCCTACGAGCAGTACTTC	CSGGTGDSYEQYF
TRBD1	TRBV7-9	TRBJ1-1	few	TGTGCCAGCAGCTTGAGAGGGGGCGAGGGAACTGAAGCTTTCTTT	CASSLRGGEGTEAFF
-	TRBV9	TRBJ1-2	-	TGTGCCAGCAGCGCCGACATTCTCAACTATGGCTACACCTTC	CASSADILNYGYTF
-	TRBV13	TRBJ2-7	few	TGTGCCAGCAGCTTGGGCGGGACCCATGGAGGCTACGAGCAGTACTTC	CASSLGGTHGGYEQYF
TRBD2	TRBV19	TRBJ2-2	-	TGTGCCAGTAGAAGGACCGGGGGGATGACCGGGGAGCTGTTTTTT	CASRRTGGMTGELFF
-	TRBV11-3	TRBJ1-3	-	TGTGCCAGCACCCCCCCCAGACAGTTCAACACCATATATTTT	CASTPPRQFNTIYF
TRBD2	TRBV13	TRBJ2-2	-	TGTGCCAGCAGCTTAGCGGGTAGCGGGCCCGGGGAGCTGTTTTTT	CASSLAGSGPGELFF
TRBD1	TRBV7-8	TRBJ1-5	-	TGTGCCAGCAGCTCTCGACAGGGGGACAATCAGCCCCAGCATTTT	CASSSRQGDNQPQHF
-	TRBV19	TRBJ1-1	-	TGTGCCAGTAGTATGAGCAGGGGCAGTTTGAACACTGAAGCTTTCTTT	CASSMSRGSLNTEAFF
-	TRBV2	TRBJ1-2	-	TGTGCCAGCAGGGCGGACAGCCTCTATGGCTACACCTTC	CASRADSLYGYTF
TRBD1	TRBV4-1	TRBJ1-6	-	TGCGCCAGCAGCCAAGGGGGACAGTTGGATTCACCCCTCCACTTT	CASSQGGQLDSPLHF
-	TRBV28	TRBJ2-3	few	TGTGCCAGCTCCTCTTGGGGGGTGGCAGATACGCAGTATTTT	CASSSWGVADTQYF
-	TRBV5-5	TRBJ1-6	-	TGTGCCAGCAGCTTGAAAGGGGTAGGCTCACCCCTCCACTTT	CASSLKGVGSPLHF
-	TRBV6-5	TRBJ1-4	-	TGTGCCAGCGCAGGGGACGATGAAAAACTGTTTTTT	CASAGDDEKLFF
-	TRBV19	TRBJ1-5	few	TGTGCCAGTAACGTGATCGGGGATCAGCCCCAGCATTTT	CASNVIGDQPQHF
-	TRBV19	TRBJ2-5	-	TGTGCCAGTAGCCAGAGGGGGACATTCGAGACCCAGTACTTC	CASSQRGTFETQYF
TRBD1	TRBV7-9	TRBJ2-5	once	TGTGCCAGCAGCTTTCAGGGGGCTCTGCAAGAGACCCAGTACTTC	CASSFQGALQETQYF
TRBD2	TRBV6-5	TRBJ2-5	-	TGTGCCAGCACCCTGGGGAGGGGACGAGAGACCCAGTACTTC	CASTLGRGRETQYF
-	TRBV29-1	TRBJ2-1	-	TGCAGCGTTGAGGCGTCTGGGAGCTCCTACAATGAGCAGTTCTTC	CSVEASGSSYNEQFF
-	TRBV27	TRBJ2-3	-	TGTGCCAGCACCCTGTCGGCCAGGGGCACAGATACGCAGTATTTT	CASTLSARGTDTQYF
-	TRBV5-4	TRBJ1-2	-	TGTGCCAGCAGCCCCCCGGGGGAATATGGCTACACCTTC	CASSPPGEYGYTF
TRBD1	TRBV18	TRBJ1-2	-	TGTGCCAGCTCACCGGACAGGGTCTTGGAGTACTATGGCTACACCTTC	CASSPDRVLEYYGYTF
-	TRBV6-6	TRBJ2-7	-	TGTGCCTCCCAGGTACAGAGCTCCTACGAGCAGTACTTC	CASQVQSSYEQYF
-	TRBV18	TRBJ1-3	-	TGTGCCAGCTCACCACAGGGAGGGACTGGAAACACCATATATTTT	CASSPQGGTGNTIYF
-	TRBV4-2	TRBJ2-3	-	TGTGCCAGCAGCCAAGATAGGGCTAGCGTATCTAGCACAGATACGCAGTATTTT	CASSQDRASVSSTDTQYF
-	TRBV5-6	TRBJ1-1	-	TGTGCCAGCAGCCGGACAGCGACTGAAGCTTTCTTT	CASSRTATEAFF
-	TRBV30	TRBJ2-7	-	TGTGCCTGGGCGTCGGCAGGATACTCCTACGAGCAGTACTTC	CAWASAGYSYEQYF
TRBD2	TRBV5-4	TRBJ2-7	-	TGTGCCAGCAGCGTCGGACTAGCGGGGGACGAGCAGTACTTC	CASSVGLAGDEQYF
TRBD2	TRBV12-5	TRBJ2-2	-	TGTGCTAGTGCCTCGGGAGGGAGGGCCGGGGAGCTGTTTTTT	CASASGGRAGELFF
TRBD2	TRBV5-4	TRBJ2-7	-	TGTGCCAGCAGCTCGGGACTAGCGGATTCCCGTAGAGAGCAGTACTTC	CASSSGLADSRREQYF
TRBD1	TRBV7-9	TRBJ2-1	once	TGTGCCAGCAGCTTAGGCCGGGACAGGGGGTTCAATGAGCAGTTCTTC	CASSLGRDRGFNEQFF
-	TRBV19	TRBJ2-7	-	TGTGCCAGTAGTAGGGCCGGGACACAGAGCTCCTACGAGCAGTACTTC	CASSRAGTQSSYEQYF
TRBD1	TRBV29-1	TRBJ1-4	-	TGCAGCGTGGACAAAGGACAGGGGACTAATGAAAAACTGTTTTTT	CSVDKGQGTNEKLFF
-	TRBV7-6	TRBJ2-1	-	TGTGCCAGCAGCCACGTTCGGGGGGCTCTCCACAATGAGCAGTTCTTC	CASSHVRGALHNEQFF
-	TRBV29-1	TRBJ2-7	-	TGCAGCGTTGGAACGGGCTCCTACGAGCAGTACTTC	CSVGTGSYEQYF
TRBD1	TRBV4-2	TRBJ1-4	-	TGTGCCAGCAGCCAAGGCCCGGGACAGGGTGAAAAACTGTTTTTT	CASSQGPGQGEKLFF
-	TRBV19	TRBJ2-6	-	TGTGCCAGTAGTATCGTCAGTGGCTCTGGGGCCAACGTCCTGACTTTC	CASSIVSGSGANVLTF
-	TRBV6-1	TRBJ1-5	-	TGTGCCAGCAGTGCCTACGATCAGCCCCAGCATTTT	CASSAYDQPQHF
TRBD1	TRBV5-1	TRBJ1-3	-	TGCGCCAGCAGCCTACGGACAGGGGAAGGTGGAAACACCATATATTTT	CASSLRTGEGGNTIYF
TRBD2	TRBV7-3	TRBJ2-2	-	TGTGCCAGCAGCCCTTCTAGCGGGAGCACCGGGGAGCTGTTTTTT	CASSPSSGSTGELFF